The subject of this entry is one TCR beta chain. Its antigen is as yet unknown. The sample originates from a study of cytomegalovirus exposure and HLA in healthy donors. About the research overall: Among roughly 190 million T cells, an earlier analysis found approximately 110 million unique TCR beta sequences. Study results and caveats: A later examination showed that TCR association rates differed by HLA locus, with DRB1 most and HLA-C fewest.

Researchers ran the PCR with 60 Vbeta and 13 Jbeta primers. Repertoires were generated with immunoSEQ multiplex PCR, while TCRdb's copy carries only in-frame clones and drops some. Of roughly 200,000 clones listed, 77% are singletons. V was trimmed by 2 bases and J by 4 bases, leaving 8 bases between them. Per germline, CDR1 LNHDA and CDR2 SQIVND (reference sequence). The CDR3 length is 13 residues. The rearrangement links TRBV19 to TRBJ1-2; D might be TRBD1 (5 bases). The sample was PBMCs. The TCR comes from an older woman in good health and CMV-seropositive. In DNA, the CDR3 is TGTGCCAGTAGTATAAGCCAGGGCTATGGCTACACCTTC. It specifies CASSISQGYGYTF.